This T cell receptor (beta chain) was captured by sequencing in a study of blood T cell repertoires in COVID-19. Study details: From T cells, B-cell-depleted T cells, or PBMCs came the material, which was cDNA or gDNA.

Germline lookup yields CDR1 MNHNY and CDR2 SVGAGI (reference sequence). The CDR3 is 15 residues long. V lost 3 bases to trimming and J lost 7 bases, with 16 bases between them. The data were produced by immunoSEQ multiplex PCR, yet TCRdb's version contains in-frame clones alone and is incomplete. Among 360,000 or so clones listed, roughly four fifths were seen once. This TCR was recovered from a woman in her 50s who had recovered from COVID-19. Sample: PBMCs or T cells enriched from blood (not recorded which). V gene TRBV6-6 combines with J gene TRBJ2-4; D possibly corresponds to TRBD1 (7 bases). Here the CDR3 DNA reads TGTGCCAGCAGTTATGAGCGACCAGGGGGGAACATTCAGTACTTC. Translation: CASSYERPGGNIQYF.